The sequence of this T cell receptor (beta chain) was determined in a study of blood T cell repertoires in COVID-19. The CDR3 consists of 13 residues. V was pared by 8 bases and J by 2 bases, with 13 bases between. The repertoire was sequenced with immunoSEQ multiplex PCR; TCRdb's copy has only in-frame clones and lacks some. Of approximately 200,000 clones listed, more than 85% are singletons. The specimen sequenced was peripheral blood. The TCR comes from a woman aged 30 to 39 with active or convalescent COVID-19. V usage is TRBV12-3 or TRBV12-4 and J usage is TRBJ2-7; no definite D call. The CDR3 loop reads CASSKHGAYEQYF. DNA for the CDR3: TGTGCCAGCTCTAAGCACGGAGCCTACGAGCAGTACTTC.